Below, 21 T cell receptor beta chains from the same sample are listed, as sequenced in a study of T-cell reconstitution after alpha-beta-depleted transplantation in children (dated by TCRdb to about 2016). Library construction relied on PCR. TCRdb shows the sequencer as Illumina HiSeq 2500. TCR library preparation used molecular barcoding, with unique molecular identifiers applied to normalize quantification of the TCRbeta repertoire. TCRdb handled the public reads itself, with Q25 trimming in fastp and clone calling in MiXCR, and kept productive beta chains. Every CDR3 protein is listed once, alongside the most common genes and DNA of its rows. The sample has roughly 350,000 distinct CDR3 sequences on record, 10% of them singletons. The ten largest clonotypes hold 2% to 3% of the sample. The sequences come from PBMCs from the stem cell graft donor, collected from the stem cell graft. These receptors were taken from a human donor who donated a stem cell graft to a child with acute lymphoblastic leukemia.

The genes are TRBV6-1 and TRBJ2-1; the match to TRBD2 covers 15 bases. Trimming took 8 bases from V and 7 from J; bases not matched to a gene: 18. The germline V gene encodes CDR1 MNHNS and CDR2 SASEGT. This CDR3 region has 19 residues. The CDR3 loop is CASPPGPRTSGRGSNEQFF. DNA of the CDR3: TGTGCCAGCCCGCCGGGTCCCCGGACTAGCGGGAGGGGAAGTAATGAGCAGTTCTTC.

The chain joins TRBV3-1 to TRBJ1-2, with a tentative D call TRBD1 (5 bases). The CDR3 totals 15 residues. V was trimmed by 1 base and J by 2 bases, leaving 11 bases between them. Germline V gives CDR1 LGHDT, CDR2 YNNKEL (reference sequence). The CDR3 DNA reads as TGTGCCAGCAGCCAAGTCGCGACAGTAAACTATGGCTACACCTTC. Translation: CASSQVATVNYGYTF.

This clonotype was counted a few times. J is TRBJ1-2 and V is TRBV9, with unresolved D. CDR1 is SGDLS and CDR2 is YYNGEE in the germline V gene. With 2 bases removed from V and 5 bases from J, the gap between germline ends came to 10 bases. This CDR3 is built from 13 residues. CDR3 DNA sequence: TGTGCCAGCAGCGTTGAACCTCAGTATGGCTACACCTTC. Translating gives CASSVEPQYGYTF.

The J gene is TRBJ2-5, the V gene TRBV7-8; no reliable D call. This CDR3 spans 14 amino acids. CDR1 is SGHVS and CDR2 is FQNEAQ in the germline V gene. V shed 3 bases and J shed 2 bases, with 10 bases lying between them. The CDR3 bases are TGTGCCAGCAGCTTGATGGCCGGACAAGAGACCCAGTACTTC. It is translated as CASSLMAGQETQYF.

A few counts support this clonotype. The CDR3 DNA reads as TGTGCCAGCAGCAGATCCGGGACCCAACAAGAGACCCAGTACTTC. The encoded protein is CASSRSGTQQETQYF. The chain links TRBV6-1 to TRBJ2-5; either TRBD1 or TRBD2 may supply D (5 bases each). Germline CDR1 MNHNS, CDR2 SASEGT. The CDR3 covers 15 residues. V shed 6 bases and J shed 2 bases, with 16 bases lying between them.

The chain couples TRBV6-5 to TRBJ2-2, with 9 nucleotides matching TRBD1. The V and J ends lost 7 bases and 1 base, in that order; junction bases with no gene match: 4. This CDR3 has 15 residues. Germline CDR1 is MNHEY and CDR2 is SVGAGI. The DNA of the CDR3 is TGTGCCAGCACTTTGACAGGGGGGAACACCGGGGAGCTGTTTTTT. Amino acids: CASTLTGGNTGELFF.

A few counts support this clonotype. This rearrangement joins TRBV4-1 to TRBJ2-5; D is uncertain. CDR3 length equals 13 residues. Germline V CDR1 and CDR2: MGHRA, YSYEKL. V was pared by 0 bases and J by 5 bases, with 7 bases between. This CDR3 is CASSQDPGETQYF. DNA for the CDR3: TGCGCCAGCAGCCAAGACCCGGGCGAGACCCAGTACTTC.

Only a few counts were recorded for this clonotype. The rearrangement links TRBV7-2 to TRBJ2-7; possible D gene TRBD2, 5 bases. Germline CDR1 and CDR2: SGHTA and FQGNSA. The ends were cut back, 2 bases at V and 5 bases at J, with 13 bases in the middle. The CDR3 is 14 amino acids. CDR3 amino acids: CASSLSVSENEQYF. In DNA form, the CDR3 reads TGTGCCAGCAGCTTATCGGTTAGCGAAAACGAGCAGTACTTC.

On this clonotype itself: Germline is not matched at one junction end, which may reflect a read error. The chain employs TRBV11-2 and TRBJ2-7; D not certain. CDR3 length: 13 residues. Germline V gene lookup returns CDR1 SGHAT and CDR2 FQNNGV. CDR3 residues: CASSSQNLNDQYF. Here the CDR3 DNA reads TGTGCCAGCAGTTCCCAAAACCTCAACGACCAGTACTTC.

The CDR3 loop is CSASGASGSDWDEQFF. CDR3 coding DNA: TGCAGTGCTAGTGGGGCTAGCGGGAGTGATTGGGATGAGCAGTTCTTC. J is TRBJ2-1 and V is TRBV20-1, with 10 bases that match TRBD2. This CDR3 has 16 residues. The germline gives CDR1 DFQATT, CDR2 SNEGSKA (reference sequence). Trimming removed 3 bases from V and 8 bases from J; junction bases left unmatched: 13.

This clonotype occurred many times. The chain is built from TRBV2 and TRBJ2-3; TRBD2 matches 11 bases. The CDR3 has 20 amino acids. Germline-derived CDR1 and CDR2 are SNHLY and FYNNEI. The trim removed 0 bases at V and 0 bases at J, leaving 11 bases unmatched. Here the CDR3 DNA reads TGTGCCAGCAGTGAAGCCCTGGGACTAGCGGATCGTCAGAGCACAGATACGCAGTATTTT. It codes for CASSEALGLADRQSTDTQYF.

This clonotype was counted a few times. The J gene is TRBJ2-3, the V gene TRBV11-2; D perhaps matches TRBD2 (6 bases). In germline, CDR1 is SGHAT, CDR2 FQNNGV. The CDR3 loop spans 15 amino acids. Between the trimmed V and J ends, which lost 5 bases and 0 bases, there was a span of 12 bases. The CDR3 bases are TGTGCCAGCAGCCTTTGGGGGACTAGCACAGATACGCAGTATTTT. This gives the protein CASSLWGTSTDTQYF.

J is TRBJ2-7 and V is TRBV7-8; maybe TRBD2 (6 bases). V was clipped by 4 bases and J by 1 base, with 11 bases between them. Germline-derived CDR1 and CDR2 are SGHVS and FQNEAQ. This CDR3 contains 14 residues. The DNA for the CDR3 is TGTGCCAGCAGCTCTCGCGGGGTTTCCTACGAGCAGTACTTC. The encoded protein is CASSSRGVSYEQYF.

This CDR3 is CASSQDGLLNTGELFF. As DNA, the CDR3 is TGCGCCAGCAGCCAAGATGGGTTGTTAAACACCGGGGAGCTGTTTTTT. The chain links TRBV4-3 to TRBJ2-2; D not resolved. This CDR3 region has 16 residues. Trimming took off 0 bases at V and 2 bases at J, with 10 bases between the two ends. Germline V gene data show CDR1 as LGHNA and CDR2 as YSLEER.

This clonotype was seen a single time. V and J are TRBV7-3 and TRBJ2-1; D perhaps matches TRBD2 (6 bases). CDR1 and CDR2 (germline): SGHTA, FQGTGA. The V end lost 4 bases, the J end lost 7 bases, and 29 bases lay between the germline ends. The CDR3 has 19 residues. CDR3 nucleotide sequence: TGTGCCAGCAGCTCCCGCCGAGGATTATCTGGGACTCCGGGAAATGAGCAGTTCTTC. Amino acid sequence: CASSSRRGLSGTPGNEQFF. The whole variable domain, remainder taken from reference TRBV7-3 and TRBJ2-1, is GAGVSQTPSNKVTEKGKYVELRCDPISGHTALYWYRQSLGQGPEFLIYFQGTGAADDSGLPNDRFFAVRPEGSVSTLKIQRTERGDSAVYLCASSSRRGLSGTPGNEQFFGPGTRLTVL.

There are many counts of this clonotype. This CDR3 reads CASSRGTSGGNYEQYF. CDR3 in DNA: TGTGCCAGCAGCCGAGGGACTAGCGGGGGGAATTACGAGCAGTACTTC. The gene calls are TRBV3-1 and TRBJ2-7; 15 bases line up with TRBD2. Germline assignment: CDR1 LGHDT and CDR2 YNNKEL (reference sequence). V was pared by 4 bases and J by 4 bases, with 5 bases of the junction left unmatched. The CDR3 loop spans 16 amino acids.

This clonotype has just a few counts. DNA of the CDR3: TGTGCCAGCAGCCAAGCGGTGGTAAATACGCAGTATTTT. It translates to CASSQAVVNTQYF. The V and J genes are TRBV14 and TRBJ2-3; no reliable D call. The CDR3 length is 13 residues. The germline V gene encodes CDR1 SGHDN and CDR2 FVKESK. With 1 base removed from V and 7 bases from J, the gap between germline ends came to 9 bases.

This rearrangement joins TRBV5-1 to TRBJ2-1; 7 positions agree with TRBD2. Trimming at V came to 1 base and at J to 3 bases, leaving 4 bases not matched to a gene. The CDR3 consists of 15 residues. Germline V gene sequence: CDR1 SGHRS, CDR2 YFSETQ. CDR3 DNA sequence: TGCGCCAGCAGCTTGCTCCAGCGGGACTACAATGAGCAGTTCTTC. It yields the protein CASSLLQRDYNEQFF.

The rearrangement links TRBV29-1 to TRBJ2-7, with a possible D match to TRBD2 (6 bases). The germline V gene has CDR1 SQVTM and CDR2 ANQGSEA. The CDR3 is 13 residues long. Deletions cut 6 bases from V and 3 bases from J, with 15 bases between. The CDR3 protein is CSVEGLASYEQYF. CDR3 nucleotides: TGCAGCGTCGAGGGGCTAGCGAGCTACGAGCAGTACTTC.

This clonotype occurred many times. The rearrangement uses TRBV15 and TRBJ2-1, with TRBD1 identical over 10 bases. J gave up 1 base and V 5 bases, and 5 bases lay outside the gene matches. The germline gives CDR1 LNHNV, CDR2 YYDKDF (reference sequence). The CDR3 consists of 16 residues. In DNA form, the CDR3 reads TGTGCCACCAGCCGGCGGACAGGGGGGTCCTACAATGAGCAGTTCTTC. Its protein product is CATSRRTGGSYNEQFF.

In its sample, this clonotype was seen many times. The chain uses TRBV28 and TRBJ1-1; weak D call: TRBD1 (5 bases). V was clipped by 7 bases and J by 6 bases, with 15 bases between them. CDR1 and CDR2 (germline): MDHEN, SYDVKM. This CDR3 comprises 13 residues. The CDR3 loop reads CASTRFRDAEAFF. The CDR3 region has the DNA TGTGCCAGCACGAGGTTCAGGGACGCTGAAGCTTTCTTT. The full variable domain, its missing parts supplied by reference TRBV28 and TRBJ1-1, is DVKVTQSSRYLVKRTGEKVFLECVQDMDHENMFWYRQDPGLGLRLIYFSYDVKMKEKGDIPEGYSVSREKKERFSLILESASTNQTSMYLCASTRFRDAEAFFGQGTRLTVV.